This T cell receptor beta chain stems from a study of post-analysis software for immune sequencing data. Study information: Relapsing-remitting, secondary progressive and progressive-relapsing forms of multiple sclerosis all featured among disease courses.

V shed 5 bases and J shed 1 base, with 12 bases lying between them. Per germline, CDR1 LGHNT and CDR2 FRNRAP. CDR3 length: 14 amino acids. Tagging with unique molecular identifiers was a feature of the TCR beta cDNA libraries. The T cell input of roughly 0.9 to 11 million gave approximately 500,000 cDNA molecules. TCRdb re-analysed the PCR reads in MiXCR, keeping a single row per CDR3 protein. The sample carries about 820,000 distinct CDR3 sequences, 53% recorded once. In this sample, this clonotype turned up a few times. Its specificity is not known. Study-level points and caveats: Relative to controls, patients had several TRBV segments at higher frequency, with TRBV5-6, TRBV5-1 and TRBV20-1 among these. Normalized Chao1 diversity was significantly reduced in patients versus controls.

The TCR sequence derives from a girl aged 10 to 17 with multiple sclerosis. Source material: blood. The chain combines TRBV12-5 with TRBJ2-7, with D tentatively TRBD1 or TRBD2 (5 bases each). The CDR3 DNA sequence: TGTGCTAGTGGTCCCCGGGACGGATCCTACGAGCAGTACTTC. Residues: CASGPRDGSYEQYF. Looking up the rest from reference TRBV12-5 and TRBJ2-7 gives the full variable domain: DARVTQTPRHKVTEMGQEVTMRCQPILGHNTVFWYRQTMMQGLELLAYFRNRAPLDDSGMPKDRFSAEMPDATLATLKIQPSEPRDSAVYFCASGPRDGSYEQYFGPGTRLTVT.